Detailed here is one TCR beta chain. Its antigen is still unknown. No base-level quality is on record; no much larger clone is a single base apart. The record originates from a study of T cells in placental villitis. Broadly, across the study: Although two of the control placentae came from preterm deliveries, examination of those two placentae showed no significant pathology. The study tested an allograft-versus-infection hypothesis by comparing placental TCR-beta repertoires in villitis of unknown etiology, unaffected controls matched for gestational age, and infectious villitis. What the research found in general, with its limitations: Because the paraffin blocks included small amounts of decidua, some of the captured T cells, particularly in controls, may have been decidual rather than villous infiltrates. Clonality was higher in villitis of unknown etiology placentae than in controls (median roughly 0.054 versus 0.0055, p=0.0025), a result indicating clonal expansion. Sequencing bulk tissue could not tell helper, regulatory or cytotoxic T cells apart, could not separate maternal from fetal T cells, and left out gamma-delta receptors. CMV-specific clone frequencies were higher in infectious CMV cases than in villitis of unknown etiology (about 0.0099 vs 0.00097), and the villitis of unknown etiology frequencies did not differ from those of controls.

Including the terminal cysteine and phenylalanine, the CDR3 comprises 16 residues. Kept here is only the CDR3 DNA, which spans 48 bases and is read in frame from base 1. Trimming leaves V shorter by 1 base and J shorter by 4 bases, with the junction holding 8 bases beyond the gene matches. Per the germline V gene, SGHRS is the CDR1 and YFSETQ is the CDR2. Using the immunoSEQ v4 bias-controlled multiplex PCR assay, run blinded to group allocation, TCR-beta CDR3 regions were amplified from genomic DNA. To estimate the quantities of nucleated cells and T cells in each sample, reference gene primers were added alongside the TCR-beta primers. Sequencing of the libraries was performed on an Illumina MiSeq with a 100-cycle paired-end protocol. Under the source paper's analysis protocol: The immunoSEQ Analyzer software was used to calculate diversity and richness, with richness measured by iChao1 and clonality based on Pielou evenness and Shannon diversity (range 0-1, where higher values mean less diversity). CDR3 amino acid sequences together with their V/J genes were searched in VDJdb for CMV, EBV and influenza A specificities using confidence 3 and substitution 2. The Morisita-Horn index was used to measure TCR-beta amino acid clonotype overlap among the villitis of unknown etiology, infectious villitis and control repertoires. TCRdb re-hosts the immuneACCESS table, in-frame sequences only. Its copies lack some clones; in the studies checked, an unresolved V gene accounts for under half of them, and the cause for the rest is not known. V, J and clone size reflect that table, while D and trimming were determined from the DNA. This sample gives 500 to 600 clones in total; around 98% of them show up just once. Together, the top ten hold approximately 5% of the sample.

As controls, ten placentae without villitis were matched to the villitis of unknown etiology cases by gestational age at delivery. After delivery, the placentae were collected and evaluated both grossly and histologically, and only then was archival tissue selected. Five 10-micron scrolls were cut from each FFPE block, and DNA was isolated using the AllPrep DNA/RNA FFPE Tissue kit. DNA concentration and purity were checked by NanoDrop, and RNA quality was assessed on a Bioanalyzer. This chain is built from TRBV5-1 and TRBJ2-7; 10 bases in the junction line up with TRBD2. Sequenced input: placental tissue containing maternal and fetal cells. This TCR came from a human donor in good health; the placental T cells may come from both mother and fetus. The CDR3 sequence is CASSLTVSGGSYEQYF. The DNA sequence is TGCGCCAGCAGCTTGACTGTTAGCGGGGGGTCGTACGAGCAGTACTTC.